This T cell receptor beta chain was captured by sequencing in a study of CD8+ T cells in alopecia areata. RNA was extracted and reverse transcribed into cDNA as the sequencing template. Measured with immunoSEQ multiplex PCR; TCRdb has only the in-frame clones, and not every one. The sample holds 150,000 to 200,000 clones, just under 65% seen once. Treatment described: oral pan-JAK inhibitor, 5-10 mg twice daily. The V and J ends lost 10 bases and 6 bases, in that order; junction bases with no gene match: 6. Germline V lookup: CDR1 MNHEY, CDR2 SVGAGI. This CDR3 comprises 12 residues. The chain joins TRBV6-5 to TRBJ2-4; 7 bases match TRBD1. The source is a human donor with alopecia areata. Sequenced material: CD4+ T cells sorted from blood, taken at week 49, from a patient treated with tofacitinib. CDR3 nucleotides: TGTGCCACTACGACAGGGCCAAACATTCAGTACTTC. Translated, it gives CATTTGPNIQYF.